The source of this T cell receptor (beta chain) is a study of cytomegalovirus exposure and HLA in healthy donors. Findings and caveats of the study: The classifier was said to identify cytomegalovirus status with high specificity and sensitivity. HLA-A and HLA-B allele assignments for most subjects were reportedly predicted accurately using TCR beta sequences.

Between the trimmed V and J ends, which lost 3 bases and 4 bases, there was a span of 8 bases. The CDR3 sequence is 13 residues long. Germline-derived CDR1 and CDR2 are SGHRS and YFSETQ. To note about this clone: Its antigen is not known.

The PCR ran on 60 Vbeta and 13 Jbeta primers. TCRdb's table, derived via immunoSEQ multiplex PCR, lists solely in-frame clones and lacks some. The table includes roughly 130,000 clones, more than 60% detected once. The V and J genes are TRBV5-1 and TRBJ1-5, with D uncertain. This clonotype originated in a young man in good health and CMV-seronegative. The specimen sequenced was PBMCs. CDR3 coding DNA: TGCGCCAGCAGCTCCACCGGTAATCAGCCCCAGCATTTT. Translated: CASSSTGNQPQHF.